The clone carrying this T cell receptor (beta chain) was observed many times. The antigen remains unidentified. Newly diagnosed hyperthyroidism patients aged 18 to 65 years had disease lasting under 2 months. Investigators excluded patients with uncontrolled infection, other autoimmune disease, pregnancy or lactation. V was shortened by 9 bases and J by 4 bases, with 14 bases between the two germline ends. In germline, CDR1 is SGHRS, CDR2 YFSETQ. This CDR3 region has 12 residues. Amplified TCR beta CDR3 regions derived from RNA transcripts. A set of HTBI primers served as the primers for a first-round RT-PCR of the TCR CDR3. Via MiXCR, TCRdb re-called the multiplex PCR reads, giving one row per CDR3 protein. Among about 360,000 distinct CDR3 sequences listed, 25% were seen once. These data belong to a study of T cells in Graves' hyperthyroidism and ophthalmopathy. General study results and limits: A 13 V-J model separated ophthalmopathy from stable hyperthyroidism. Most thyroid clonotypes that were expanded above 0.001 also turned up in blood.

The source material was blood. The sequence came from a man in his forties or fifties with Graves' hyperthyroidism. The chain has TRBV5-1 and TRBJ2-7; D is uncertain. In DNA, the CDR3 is TGCGCCACCGCTCGTAGGAAATACGAGCAGTACTTC. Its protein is CATARRKYEQYF.